The 29 T cell receptor beta chains below were found in one sample sequenced in a study of PD-1 blockade in mismatch repair-deficient tumors. Only in-frame clones appear in the TCRdb table, and some are missing; sequencing was by immunoSEQ multiplex PCR. The sample yields some 66,000 clones, around 88% seen once. This specimen consisted of peripheral blood, obtained 52 weeks after starting pembrolizumab. The source of these receptors is an adult with mismatch repair-deficient cancer.

This clone was counted only a few times. CDR3 region: CASSQIAGGTYEQYF. In DNA form, the CDR3 reads TGCGCCAGCAGCCAAATAGCGGGAGGAACCTACGAGCAGTACTTC. The rearrangement uses TRBV4-1 and TRBJ2-7; TRBD2 matches at 10 bases. Germline V gives CDR1 MGHRA, CDR2 YSYEKL. The CDR3 extends over 15 amino acids. With 2 bases clipped from V and 2 bases from J, the junction kept 3 bases outside the gene matches.

The chain is built from TRBV7-9 and TRBJ2-7; 7 positions agree with TRBD1. CDR1 and CDR2 (germline): SEHNR, FQNEAQ (reference sequence). V lost 5 bases, J lost 2 bases, and 9 bases stayed unmatched. The CDR3 contains 15 residues. The CDR3 loop reads CASSDPGQRPYEQYF. DNA for the CDR3: TGTGCCAGCAGCGACCCGGGACAGAGACCCTACGAGCAGTACTTC.

CDR3 sequence: CASSGSTGELFF. CDR3 DNA: TGTGCCAGCAGTGGGTCCACCGGGGAGCTGTTTTTT. This chain connects TRBV2 to TRBJ2-2; D not certain. The CDR3 has 12 residues. Germline CDR1 is SNHLY and CDR2 is FYNNEI. Trimming took off 4 bases at V and 4 bases at J, with 4 bases between the two ends.

This clone has just a few counts. The V and J genes are TRBV6-4 and TRBJ2-2; 7 bases agree with TRBD1. Looked up from germline, CDR1 is MRHNA and CDR2 is SNTAGT. Unmatched junction bases numbered 2, after V lost 3 bases and J lost 7 bases. This CDR3 spans 13 amino acids. The CDR3 here is CASSEQGYGELFF. CDR3 coding DNA: TGTGCCAGCAGTGAACAGGGGTACGGGGAGCTGTTTTTT.

This sequence joins TRBV5-1 and TRBJ2-2; D not resolved. The CDR3 has 15 amino acids. Germline V lookup: CDR1 SGHRS, CDR2 YFSETQ. Trimming took off 1 base at V and 2 bases at J, with 9 bases between the two ends. Here the CDR3 reads CASSLPGLNTGELFF. The DNA for the CDR3 is TGCGCCAGCAGCTTGCCCGGGCTCAACACCGGGGAGCTGTTTTTT.

This clone is labeled medium-sized. V and J are TRBV28 and TRBJ2-2; 8 nucleotides match TRBD1. CDR3 size: 16 residues. Trimming took 6 bases from V and 3 from J; bases not matched to a gene: 9. From germline, CDR1 is MDHEN and CDR2 SYDVKM. Here the CDR3 DNA reads TGTGCCAGCAGGGGTTTATCGGACAGGGACACCGGGGAGCTGTTTTTT. Amino acids: CASRGLSDRDTGELFF.

The chain employs TRBV18 and TRBJ2-3; D gene unclear. V shed 0 bases and J shed 3 bases, with 7 bases lying between them. This CDR3 contains 14 residues. Germline V gene lookup returns CDR1 KGHSH and CDR2 LQKENI. Here the CDR3 reads CASSPPLGTDTQYF. The DNA for the CDR3 is TGTGCCAGCTCACCACCGTTAGGGACAGATACGCAGTATTTT.

Here the CDR3 DNA reads TGCGCCAGCAGCCAGGGACGGGACAAAAACATTCAGTACTTC. Its protein is CASSQGRDKNIQYF. The chain uses TRBV4-1 and TRBJ2-4; D tentatively reads TRBD1 or TRBD2 (5 bases each). The CDR3 consists of 14 residues. With 3 bases removed from V and 3 bases from J, the gap between germline ends came to 9 bases. The germline gives CDR1 MGHRA, CDR2 YSYEKL.

This clone showed up just a few times. J is TRBJ2-7 and V is TRBV28; perhaps TRBD2 as D (7 bases). V dropped 5 bases and J dropped 12 bases, with 20 bases sitting between them. Germline V gene sequence: CDR1 MDHEN, CDR2 SYDVKM. The CDR3 has 13 residues. The CDR3 is CASSPPLGGRTYF. The CDR3 nucleotides read TGTGCCAGCAGTCCTCCCCTGGGGGGGCGTACGTACTTC.

The genes are TRBV27 and TRBJ2-1; 12 bases are shared with TRBD2. CDR1 is MNHEY, CDR2 SMNVEV, per germline (reference sequence). V lost 8 bases to trimming and J lost 7 bases; unmatched junction nucleotides: 3. The CDR3 runs 13 residues. The DNA for the CDR3 is TGTGCCAGCCGACTAGCGGGAGAAAATGAGCAGTTCTTC. Amino acid sequence: CASRLAGENEQFF.

The chain is built from TRBV29-1 and TRBJ1-2; 8 bases agree with TRBD1. This CDR3 has 13 amino acids. J gave up 4 bases and V 6 bases, and 7 bases lay outside the gene matches. The germline V gene encodes CDR1 SQVTM and CDR2 ANQGSEA. In DNA form, the CDR3 reads TGCAGCGTCTACGGGGACAGGACCTATGGCTACACCTTC. This gives the protein CSVYGDRTYGYTF. Using reference TRBV29-1 and TRBJ1-2 for the parts outside the CDR3, the full variable domain is SAVISQKPSRDICQRGTSLTIQCQVDSQVTMMFWYRQQPGQSLTLIATANQGSEATYESGFVIDKFPISRPNLTFSTLTVSNMSPEDSSIYLCSVYGDRTYGYTFGSGTRLTVV.

To note about this clone: An end of the junction does not agree with germline; a read error may underlie this. Other DNA sequences in this sample translate to the same CDR3. The genes are TRBV6-1 and TRBJ2-7; TRBD1 is a possible D gene (5 bases). CDR1 and CDR2 from the germline V gene are MNHNS and SASEGT. The CDR3 runs 13 residues. CDR3 protein: CASSDSQGNEQYF. CDR3 sequence (DNA): TGCGCCAGCAGTGATAGTCAGGGTAACGAGCAGTACTTC.

The chain has TRBV5-6 and TRBJ2-5; no clear D. Germline CDR1 reads SGHDT; CDR2 reads YYEEEE. CDR3 length: 14 residues. Trimming pared 4 bases from V and 7 bases from J, leaving 17 bases between. The CDR3 sequence: CASSPGPSFGTQYF. Here the CDR3 DNA reads TGTGCCAGCAGCCCTGGACCGTCTTTTGGGACCCAGTACTTC.

This rearrangement joins TRBV7-2 to TRBJ1-2; D is unresolved. This CDR3 contains 13 residues. The V and J ends lost 0 bases and 2 bases respectively, with 4 bases between them. Germline lookup yields CDR1 SGHTA and CDR2 FQGNSA. The CDR3 nucleotides read TGTGCCAGCAGCTTAGCAGGGAACTATGGCTACACCTTC. This translates into CASSLAGNYGYTF.

The chain joins TRBV27 to TRBJ2-7; TRBD1 matches 11 bases. Per the germline V gene, CDR1 is MNHEY and CDR2 is SMNVEV (reference sequence). J lost 4 bases, V lost 4 bases, and 6 bases had no gene match. This CDR3 is 15 amino acids long. CDR3 nucleotide sequence: TGTGCCAGCAGTTATGGGACAGGGGGGGCGTACGAGCAGTACTTC. It yields the protein CASSYGTGGAYEQYF.

The J gene is TRBJ1-2, the V gene TRBV6-6, with TRBD1 identical over 10 bases. This CDR3 has 15 residues. J lost 9 bases, V lost 3 bases, and 10 bases had no gene match. Germline V gene lookup returns CDR1 MNHNY and CDR2 SVGAGI (reference sequence). The CDR3 is CASSYAGTGELSYTF. For the CDR3, the DNA is TGTGCCAGCAGTTATGCCGGGACAGGGGAGCTGAGCTACACCTTC.

This clone was detected only once. This chain uses TRBV5-8 with TRBJ1-5, with D unresolved. Germline CDR1 is SGHTS and CDR2 is YDEGEE. The CDR3 has 13 residues. Trimming pared 2 bases from V and 7 bases from J, leaving 10 bases between. CDR3 nucleotide sequence: TGTGCCAGCAGCTTAACAGTTCGCCAGCCCCAGCATTTT. It codes for CASSLTVRQPQHF. Full variable domain (rest looked up from reference TRBV5-8 and TRBJ1-5): EAGVTQSPTHLIKTRGQQATLRCSPISGHTSVYWYQQALGLGLQFLLWYDEGEERNRGNFPPRFSGRQFPNYSSELNVNALELEDSALYLCASSLTVRQPQHFGDGTRLSIL.

The count of this clone is one. V and J are TRBV19 and TRBJ2-5; 12 nucleotides align to TRBD2. The CDR3 has 16 residues. CDR1 and CDR2 from the germline V gene are LNHDA and SQIVND (reference sequence). Losses at the gene ends were 3 bases for V and 4 bases for J; bases not matched to a gene: 6. This CDR3 is CASSIGLAGGSETQYF. In DNA, the CDR3 is TGTGCCAGTAGTATTGGGCTAGCGGGAGGGTCAGAGACCCAGTACTTC.

This clone is a singleton in its sample. This chain links TRBV11-2 with TRBJ1-3; D uncertain. The germline V gene encodes CDR1 SGHAT and CDR2 FQNNGV. V shed 1 base and J shed 0 bases, with 4 bases lying between them. The length of the CDR3 is 14 residues. CDR3 amino acids: CASSLGSSGNTIYF. DNA of the CDR3: TGTGCCAGCAGCTTAGGGAGCTCTGGAAACACCATATATTTT. Complete variable domain (other parts from reference TRBV11-2 and TRBJ1-3): EAGVAQSPRYKIIEKRQSVAFWCNPISGHATLYWYQQILGQGPKLLIQFQNNGVVDDSQLPKDRFSAERLKGVDSTLKIQPAKLEDSAVYLCASSLGSSGNTIYFGEGSWLTVV.

The chain has TRBV10-3 and TRBJ1-5; no definite D call. This CDR3 region has 15 residues. Per germline, CDR1 ENHRY and CDR2 SYGVKD. V lost 4 bases, J lost 0 bases, and 10 bases lay in between. The CDR3 region is CAISVGGNSNQPQHF. The CDR3, as DNA: TGTGCCATCAGTGTAGGTGGAAATAGCAATCAGCCCCAGCATTTT.

The chain links TRBV11-2 to TRBJ2-7, with TRBD1 identical over 7 bases. The V segment lost 2 bases and the J segment 6 bases; nucleotides outside the gene matches: 10. The CDR3 contains 15 residues. Germline-derived CDR1 and CDR2 are SGHAT and FQNNGV. The CDR3 region is CASSLSPGGPREQYF. CDR3 DNA sequence: TGTGCCAGCAGCTTATCTCCAGGGGGACCGCGCGAGCAGTACTTC.

The chain carries TRBV7-9 and TRBJ2-3; D is unresolved. V was cut by 1 base and J by 5 bases, with 10 bases left in between. This CDR3 contains 14 residues. Germline values: CDR1 SEHNR, CDR2 FQNEAQ (reference sequence). CDR3 in amino acids: CASSLGVSIDTQYF. In DNA, the CDR3 is TGTGCCAGCAGCTTAGGGGTATCAATAGATACGCAGTATTTT.

The V gene is TRBV29-1, the J gene TRBJ2-1; D possibly uses TRBD1 or TRBD2 (5 bases each). V was shortened by 7 bases and J by 7 bases, with 5 bases between the two germline ends. In germline, CDR1 is SQVTM, CDR2 ANQGSEA. CDR3 length: 9 amino acids. The CDR3 nucleotides read TGCAGCGGGGGGAATGAGCAGTTCTTC. Protein product: CSGGNEQFF.

The chain combines TRBV2 with TRBJ2-1; 7 bases match TRBD1. Germline V CDR1 and CDR2: SNHLY, FYNNEI. The V segment lost 2 bases and the J segment 7 bases; nucleotides outside the gene matches: 11. The CDR3 covers 16 residues. The CDR3 protein is CASSESHRGRLNEQFF. The CDR3 DNA reads TGTGCCAGCAGTGAATCCCACAGGGGACGGCTTAATGAGCAGTTCTTC.

This chain links TRBV6-6 with TRBJ2-7; the match to TRBD2 covers 10 bases. V lost 6 bases and J lost 2; bases outside the gene matches: 7. The CDR3 is 15 amino acids. Germline assignment: CDR1 MNHNY and CDR2 SVGAGI (reference sequence). As DNA, the CDR3 is TGTGCCAGCAGGATGACTAGCGGGCTAACCTACGAGCAGTACTTC. It codes for CASRMTSGLTYEQYF.

This chain uses TRBV6-5 with TRBJ1-3, with D perhaps matching TRBD1 (5 bases). Germline V gives CDR1 MNHEY, CDR2 SVGAGI. The ends were cut back, 4 bases at V and 0 bases at J, with 10 bases in the middle. This CDR3 has 15 amino acids. DNA for the CDR3: TGTGCCAGCAGTTTAGGGGATAGCTCTGGAAACACCATATATTTT. Protein sequence: CASSLGDSSGNTIYF.

The genes are TRBV27 and TRBJ2-7; 11 bases align to TRBD1. Per the germline V gene, CDR1 is MNHEY and CDR2 is SMNVEV (reference sequence). J was trimmed by 0 bases and V by 0 bases; bases with no gene match: 7. CDR3 length equals 18 residues. This chain's CDR3 is CASSLSWDRGGYSYEQYF. DNA for the CDR3: TGTGCCAGCAGTTTATCTTGGGACAGGGGGGGATACTCCTACGAGCAGTACTTC.

The table lists this clone with a count of one. The chain links TRBV25-1 to TRBJ1-2; D is undetermined. The CDR3 is 13 amino acids. Germline V lookup: CDR1 MGHDK, CDR2 SYGVNS. V was trimmed by 3 bases and J by 4 bases, leaving 9 bases between them. The CDR3: CASSDFGGYGYTF. In nucleotides, the CDR3 is TGTGCCAGCAGTGATTTCGGTGGCTATGGCTACACCTTC.

This clone has only one observation. The CDR3 protein is CASSLGVRGNTIYF. CDR3 nucleotide sequence: TGTGCCAGCAGCTTAGGAGTCAGGGGAAACACCATATATTTT. This chain joins TRBV11-2 and TRBJ1-3; D is uncertain. V was cut by 1 base and J by 4 bases, with 8 bases left in between. Per germline, CDR1 SGHAT and CDR2 FQNNGV. This CDR3 has 14 amino acids.